This is a list of T cell receptor beta chains from one sample in a study of cytomegalovirus exposure and HLA in healthy donors. Measured with immunoSEQ multiplex PCR; TCRdb has only the in-frame clones, and not every one. The sample shows about 160,000 clones, over 75% of them seen only once. The sample comprised PBMCs. The receptors derive from a woman in her forties or fifties in good health and CMV-seropositive. The CDR3 runs from the conserved cysteine through the conserved F or W. A D gene is named only where the DNA matches it firmly. The size entry is marked missing in some rows and otherwise reads once, few, many or a size class.

abundance	d_gene	v_gene	j_gene	CDR3nt	CDR3aa
few	-	TRBV28	TRBJ1-2	TGTGCCAGCAGGGGGTCGGGGGGGGCTAACTATGGCTACACCTTC	CASRGSGGANYGYTF
-	-	TRBV15	TRBJ1-5	TGTGCCACCAGCAGAGATAACAGGGACCTGGGTCAGCCCCAGCATTTT	CATSRDNRDLGQPQHF
-	-	TRBV2	TRBJ1-4	TGTGCCAGCAGTGTCTTCCGGGGGACTAATGAAAAACTGTTTTTT	CASSVFRGTNEKLFF
-	-	TRBV29-1	TRBJ1-1	TGCAGCGCTATGAACACTGAAGCTTTCTTT	CSAMNTEAFF
-	TRBD1	TRBV28	TRBJ2-6	TGTGCCAGCACCACGACAGGGGGCGCTTCCCCTGGGGCCAACGTCCTGACTTTC	CASTTTGGASPGANVLTF
-	TRBD2	TRBV6-1	TRBJ2-7	TGTGCCAGCAGTGAAGCAGGGACTAGCGGGTCCTATTCCTACGAGCAGTACTTC	CASSEAGTSGSYSYEQYF
-	TRBD1	TRBV5-6	TRBJ1-4	TGTGCCAGCAGCACCACGACAGGGGGTAATGAAAAACTGTTTTTT	CASSTTTGGNEKLFF
once	-	TRBV6-5	TRBJ1-1	TGTGCCAGCAGGCGGACAGTGAACACTGAAGCTTTCTTT	CASRRTVNTEAFF
-	TRBD1	TRBV10-1	TRBJ1-4	TGCGCCAGCAGTGAAGCCGGGACAGGGTTAGATGGTGAAAAACTGTTTTTT	CASSEAGTGLDGEKLFF
-	-	TRBV4-1	TRBJ1-2	TGCGCCAGCAGCCAAGACAGGAACTATGGCTACACCTTC	CASSQDRNYGYTF
-	-	TRBV5-6	TRBJ2-7	-	CASSWGDGIPYF
-	TRBD2	TRBV29-1	TRBJ2-1	TGCAGCGTTGGGACTAGCGGGAGCGGCGAGCAGTTCTTC	CSVGTSGSGEQFF
-	-	TRBV4-1	TRBJ1-1	TGCGCCAGCAGCATAGGAGGGGAGAACACTGAAGCTTTCTTT	CASSIGGENTEAFF
-	-	TRBV29-1	TRBJ2-2	TGCAGCGCCTTGGGACCCCCCGGAATCAGGGGAACCGGGGAGCTGTTTTTT	CSALGPPGIRGTGELFF
-	TRBD2	TRBV27	TRBJ2-1	TGTGCCAGCAGGGGACTAGCGGGCCCCAATGAGCAGTTCTTC	CASRGLAGPNEQFF
-	TRBD2	TRBV9	TRBJ2-5	TGTGCCAGCAGCGTAGGAGCTAGCGGGGGACAAGAGACCCAGTACTTC	CASSVGASGGQETQYF
-	TRBD1	TRBV28	TRBJ1-5	TGTGCCAGCAGCAACCTAGTCCGGACAGGTTCTCATAGCAATCAGCCCCAGCATTTT	CASSNLVRTGSHSNQPQHF
-	-	TRBV7-2	TRBJ2-5	TGTGCCAGCAGCTTAGGGTTGGCGGGGCAAGAGACCCAGTACTTC	CASSLGLAGQETQYF
-	-	TRBV28	TRBJ1-1	TGTGCCAGCAGTTTATGGGGCTCAGGGCCGGGCACTGAAGCTTTCTTT	CASSLWGSGPGTEAFF
once	TRBD1	TRBV28	TRBJ2-1	TGTGCCAGCAGTTTATCCGGGACAGGGGCCTACAATGAGCAGTTCTTC	CASSLSGTGAYNEQFF
-	TRBD2	TRBV6-1	TRBJ2-7	TGTGCCAGCAGCCCTAGCGGGACGGGGGACGAGCAGTACTTC	CASSPSGTGDEQYF
-	-	TRBV18	TRBJ1-1	TGTGCCAGCTCACCACTGTCAGGCCAGACGAACACTGAAGCTTTCTTT	CASSPLSGQTNTEAFF
few	TRBD1	TRBV5-6	TRBJ2-7	TGTGCCAGCAGCTTTGACAGGGGACTCTACGAGCAGTACTTC	CASSFDRGLYEQYF
-	TRBD2	TRBV2	TRBJ2-7	TGTGCCAGCAGAGGACAACCGGGGGGATACGAGCAGTACTTC	CASRGQPGGYEQYF
-	-	TRBV11-2	TRBJ2-7	TGTGCCAGCAGTTCCAGCGGTCCCGTGGACGAGCAGTACTTC	CASSSSGPVDEQYF
once	-	TRBV10-3	TRBJ2-3	TGTGCCATCAGTTCCTCCTTATTGGATACGCAGTATTTT	CAISSSLLDTQYF
-	-	TRBV6-1	TRBJ2-7	TGTGCCAGCAGTGAGGGGAGAAACTACGAGCAGTACTTC	CASSEGRNYEQYF
-	TRBD1	TRBV5-4	TRBJ1-1	TGTGCCAGCAGTGGACAGGGTTTCCCCCAAGCTTTCTTT	CASSGQGFPQAFF
-	-	TRBV4-2	TRBJ1-1	TGTGCCAGCAGCCAAGAGGCTCAGGTGGGCACTGAAGCTTCCTTT	CASSQEAQVGTEASF
few	TRBD1	TRBV6-1	TRBJ2-7	TGTGCCAGCAGTGCGGACAGGGACGGCGAGCAGTACTTC	CASSADRDGEQYF
-	-	TRBV7-3	TRBJ2-3	TGTGCCAGCAGCTTAACCAGGGCAGATACGCAGTATTTT	CASSLTRADTQYF
-	-	TRBV7-9	TRBJ2-3	TGTGCCAGCAGCTTAGAGAGAGAAACGCAGTATTTT	CASSLERETQYF